The source of this T cell receptor beta chain is a study of molecular identifiers for immune sequencing clone quantification. This clonotype was counted many times. Listed TCR primers and previously described methods were used for bulk TCR libraries. TCRdb itself ran the PCR reads through MiXCR, one entry per CDR3 protein. This sample has about 640,000 distinct CDR3 sequences, with 15% to 20% found just once. The source is a human donor in good health. Some libraries in this study had Jurkat cell RNA spiked in. The sequenced sample consisted of naive CD8+ T cells from blood, with Jurkat cell RNA spiked in. Subset specified: FACS-sorted CD8+CD4-CCR7+CD45RA+ naive T cells.

DNA of the CDR3: TGTGCCAGCAGCCGGACAGCAAACATGAACACTGAAGCTTTCTTT. This gives the protein CASSRTANMNTEAFF. The V and J genes are TRBV7-2 and TRBJ1-1; possibly TRBD1 for D (6 bases). The germline gives CDR1 SGHTA, CDR2 FQGNSA. The CDR3 covers 15 residues. Trimming removed 5 bases at V and 0 bases at J, with 13 bases between. The whole variable domain, remainder taken from reference TRBV7-2 and TRBJ1-1, is GAGVSQSPSNKVTEKGKDVELRCDPISGHTALYWYRQSLGQGLEFLIYFQGNSAPDKSGLPSDRFSAERTGGSVSTLTIQRTQQEDSAVYLCASSRTANMNTEAFFGQGTRLTVV.